The present entry profiles one TCR beta chain with its context. Its antigen is unknown. Trimming cost V 6 bases and J 4 bases; bases outside gene matches: 5. The CDR3 is made up of 14 amino acids. CDR1 is MNHEY, CDR2 SMNVEV, per germline (reference sequence). Primers included in the PCR were 60 Vbeta and 13 Jbeta primers. Clones were sequenced by immunoSEQ multiplex PCR, and TCRdb holds only the in-frame ones, with some missing. Of 150,000 to 250,000 clones in the sample, roughly 79% were seen once. This entry comes from a study of cytomegalovirus exposure and HLA in healthy donors. Findings and limits, study-wide: TCR beta chain V- and J-gene trimming was linked, in a later analysis, to a missense variant in DCLRE1C. Roughly uniform depth of sequencing across donors was assumed in presence/absence analyses. Analyzed later, most CMV-associated TCR beta chains appeared HLA-restricted. In vitro work confirmed that a few CMV-associated chains recognize CMV antigens.

The chain links TRBV27 to TRBJ2-7; TRBD2 aligns across 11 bases. Material for sequencing was PBMCs. The clonotype comes from a man aged 25-40 years in good health and CMV-seronegative. CDR3 sequence reads: CASRLAGAGYEQYF. DNA of the CDR3: TGTGCCAGCAGACTAGCGGGAGCGGGGTACGAGCAGTACTTC.